This paragraph covers one T cell receptor (beta chain) sequence. The sample comes from a study of cytomegalovirus exposure and HLA in healthy donors. Amplification used 60 Vbeta primers and 13 Jbeta primers. Profiling relied on immunoSEQ multiplex PCR, and the TCRdb table lists in-frame clones only, not all of them. The sample records nearly 200,000 clones, 82% being singletons. The V gene's germline CDR1 is MNHEY and CDR2 SVGAGI. The CDR3 has 14 residues. With 7 bases removed from V and 7 bases from J, the gap between germline ends came to 16 bases. What was sequenced was PBMCs. The J gene is TRBJ2-2, the V gene TRBV6-5; tentative D call: TRBD1 (6 bases). This receptor was identified in a woman in her forties or fifties in good health and CMV-seropositive. The CDR3, as DNA: TGTGCCAGCACCAAAAATCTAGGGGGCGGGGAGCTGTTTTTT. Its protein is CASTKNLGGGELFF.